This paragraph covers one T cell receptor beta chain sequence. What it binds is not known. The entry originates in a study of blood T cells in healthy people across ages. Study-wide results and caveats: With naive T cell percentage, TCR beta diversity showed a strong correlation. Among T cells, TCR beta diversity per million cells dropped roughly linearly as age rose. Long-lived and aged donors differed, with more naive CD4+ cells and higher diversity in the long-lived.

The second PCR ran about 6 to 12 cycles with a sample-barcoded 5' primer and J-beta primers. MiXCR was run by TCRdb on the 5' RACE reads, yielding one entry per CDR3 protein. The table records about 1.4 million distinct CDR3 sequences, around 59% of them present only once. The specimen sequenced was blood. The source is a man younger than 35 in good health.

The CDR3 nucleotides read TGTGCCAGCACTAACGAGGGTCGCCGCACAGATACGCAGTATTTT. Encoded protein: CASTNEGRRTDTQYF. The chain joins TRBV6-2 or TRBV6-3 to TRBJ2-3; possibly TRBD2 for D (5 bases). V shed 7 bases and J shed 1 base, with 15 bases lying between them. This CDR3 spans 15 amino acids. The germline CDR1 and CDR2 sequences are MNHEY and SVGEGT.